This T cell receptor beta chain is from a study of blood T cell repertoires in COVID-19. About the study: Whether acute or convalescent, the COVID-19 samples came from the United States, Italy and Spain. PBMCs, B-cell-depleted T cells, or T cells provided the cDNA or gDNA that made up the material.

Looked up from germline, CDR1 is MDHEN and CDR2 is SYDVKM. The trim removed 6 bases at V and 4 bases at J, leaving 9 bases unmatched. The CDR3 is 17 residues long. In the original processing: Reference gene primer amplification yielded estimated nucleated cell counts. TCRdb's copy holds only in-frame clones and misses some; the assay was immunoSEQ multiplex PCR. That table is the source of V, J and clone size, and D and trimming were worked out from the DNA. This table holds 60,000 to 65,000 clones, 65% to 75% found once. This TCR came from a woman older than 75 with acute or convalescent COVID-19. The J gene is TRBJ2-7, the V gene TRBV28; 16 positions agree with TRBD2. The sequenced sample consisted of peripheral blood. The CDR3 sequence is CASRKSGLAGGGYEQYF. CDR3 DNA: TGTGCCAGCAGGAAATCGGGACTAGCGGGAGGGGGTTACGAGCAGTACTTC.